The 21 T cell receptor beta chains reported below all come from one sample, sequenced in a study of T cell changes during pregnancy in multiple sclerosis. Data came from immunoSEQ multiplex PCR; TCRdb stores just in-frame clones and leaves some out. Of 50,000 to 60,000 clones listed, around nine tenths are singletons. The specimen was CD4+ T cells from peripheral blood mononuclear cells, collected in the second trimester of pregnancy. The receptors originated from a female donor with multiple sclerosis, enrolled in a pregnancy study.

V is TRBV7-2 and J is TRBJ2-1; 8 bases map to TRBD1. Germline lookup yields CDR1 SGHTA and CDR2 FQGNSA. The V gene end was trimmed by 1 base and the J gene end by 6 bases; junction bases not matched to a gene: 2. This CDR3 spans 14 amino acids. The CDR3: CASSLGTGSNEQFF. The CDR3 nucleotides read TGTGCCAGCAGCTTAGGGACAGGGAGCAATGAGCAGTTCTTC.

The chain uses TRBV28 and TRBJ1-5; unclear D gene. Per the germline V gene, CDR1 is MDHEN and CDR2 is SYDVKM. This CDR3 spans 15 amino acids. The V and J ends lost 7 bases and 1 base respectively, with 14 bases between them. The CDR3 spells CASTQRGMSNQPQHF. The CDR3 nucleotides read TGTGCCAGCACTCAACGGGGAATGAGCAATCAGCCCCAGCATTTT.

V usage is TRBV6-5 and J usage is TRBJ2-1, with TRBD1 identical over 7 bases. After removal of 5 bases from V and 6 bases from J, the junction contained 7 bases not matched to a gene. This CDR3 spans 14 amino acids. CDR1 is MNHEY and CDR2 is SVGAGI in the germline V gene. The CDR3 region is CASSRRQGTNEQFF. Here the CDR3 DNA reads TGTGCCAGCAGTCGGAGACAGGGAACCAATGAGCAGTTCTTC.

Here the CDR3 reads CASSLQGYANYGYTF. In nucleotides, the CDR3 is TGCGCCAGCAGCCTACAGGGATACGCTAACTATGGCTACACCTTC. The V and J genes are TRBV10-2 and TRBJ1-2; D possibly corresponds to TRBD1 (6 bases). The germline V gene encodes CDR1 WSHSY and CDR2 SAAADI. Trimming removed 6 bases at V and 0 bases at J, with 14 bases between. There are 15 residues in the CDR3.

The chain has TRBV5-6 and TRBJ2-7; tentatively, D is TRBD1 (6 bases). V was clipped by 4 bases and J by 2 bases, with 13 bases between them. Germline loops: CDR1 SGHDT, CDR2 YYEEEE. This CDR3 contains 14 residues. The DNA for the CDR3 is TGTGCCAGCAGCCGGACAGCACGACCCTACGAGCAGTACTTC. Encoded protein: CASSRTARPYEQYF.

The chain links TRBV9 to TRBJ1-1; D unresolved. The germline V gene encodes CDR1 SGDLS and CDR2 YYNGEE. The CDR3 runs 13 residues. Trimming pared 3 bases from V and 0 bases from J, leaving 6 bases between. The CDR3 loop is CASSALMNTEAFF. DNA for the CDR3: TGTGCCAGCAGCGCCCTAATGAACACTGAAGCTTTCTTT.

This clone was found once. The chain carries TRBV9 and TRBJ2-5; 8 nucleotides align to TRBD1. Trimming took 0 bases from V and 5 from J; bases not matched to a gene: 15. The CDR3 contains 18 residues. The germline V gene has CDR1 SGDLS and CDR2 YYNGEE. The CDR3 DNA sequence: TGTGCCAGCAGCGTAGATGCTGGCAGGGGGCTTTTAGGCGAGACCCAGTACTTC. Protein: CASSVDAGRGLLGETQYF.

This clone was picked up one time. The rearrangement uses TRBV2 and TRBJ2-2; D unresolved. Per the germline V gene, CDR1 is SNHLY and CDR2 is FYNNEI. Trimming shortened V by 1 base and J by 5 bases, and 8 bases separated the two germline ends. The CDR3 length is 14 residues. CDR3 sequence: CASSEGHATGELFF. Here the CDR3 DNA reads TGTGCCAGCAGTGAAGGGCACGCTACCGGGGAGCTGTTTTTT.

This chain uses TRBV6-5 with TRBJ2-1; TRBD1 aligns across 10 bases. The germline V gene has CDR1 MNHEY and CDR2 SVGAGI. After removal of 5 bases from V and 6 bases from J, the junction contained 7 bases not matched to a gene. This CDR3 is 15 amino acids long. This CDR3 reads CASSPPGQGFNEQFF. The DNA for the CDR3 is TGTGCCAGCAGTCCACCGGGACAGGGGTTCAATGAGCAGTTCTTC.

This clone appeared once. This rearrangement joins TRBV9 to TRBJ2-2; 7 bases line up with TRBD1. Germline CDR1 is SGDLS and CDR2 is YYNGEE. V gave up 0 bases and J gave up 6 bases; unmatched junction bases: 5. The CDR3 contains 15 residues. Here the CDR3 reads CASSVGGGAAGELFF. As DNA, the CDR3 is TGTGCCAGCAGCGTAGGAGGGGGCGCGGCCGGGGAGCTGTTTTTT.

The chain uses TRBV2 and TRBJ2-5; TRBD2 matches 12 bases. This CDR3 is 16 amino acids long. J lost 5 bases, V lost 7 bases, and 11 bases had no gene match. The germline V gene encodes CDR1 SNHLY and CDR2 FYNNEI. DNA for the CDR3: TGTGCCAGCATGAAGGGTGGACTAGCGGGGAGCGAGACCCAGTACTTC. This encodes CASMKGGLAGSETQYF.

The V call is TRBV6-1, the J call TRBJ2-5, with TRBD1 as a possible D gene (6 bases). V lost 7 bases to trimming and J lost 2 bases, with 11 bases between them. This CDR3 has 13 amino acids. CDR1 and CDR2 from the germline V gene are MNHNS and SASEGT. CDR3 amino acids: CASMRGQQETQYF. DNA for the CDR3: TGTGCCAGCATGAGAGGACAGCAAGAGACCCAGTACTTC.

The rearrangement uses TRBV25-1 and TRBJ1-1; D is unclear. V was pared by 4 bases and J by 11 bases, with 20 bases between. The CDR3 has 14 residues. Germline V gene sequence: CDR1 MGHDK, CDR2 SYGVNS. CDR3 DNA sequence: TGTGCCAGCAGTGCTCCTTTACTGGTCAATCCCGCTTTCTTT. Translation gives CASSAPLLVNPAFF. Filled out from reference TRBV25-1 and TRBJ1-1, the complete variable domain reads EADIYQTPRYLVIGTGKKITLECSQTMGHDKMYWYQQDPGMELHLIHYSYGVNSTEKGDLSSESTVSRIRTEHFPLTLESARPSHTSQYLCASSAPLLVNPAFFGQGTRLTVV.

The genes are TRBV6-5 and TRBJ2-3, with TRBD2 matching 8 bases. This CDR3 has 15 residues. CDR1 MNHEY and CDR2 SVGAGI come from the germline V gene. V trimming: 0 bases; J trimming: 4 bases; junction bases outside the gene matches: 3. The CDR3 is CASSYSAGGADTQYF. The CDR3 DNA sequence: TGTGCCAGCAGTTACTCGGCGGGAGGTGCAGATACGCAGTATTTT.

The CDR3, as DNA: TGTGCCAGCAGTGAACAGGGAGGGAACACCGGGGAGCTGTTTTTT. Translating it yields CASSEQGGNTGELFF. This sequence joins TRBV6-1 and TRBJ2-2; D perhaps matches TRBD2 (6 bases). Trimming shortened V by 2 bases and J by 1 base, and 8 bases separated the two germline ends. Looked up from germline, CDR1 is MNHNS and CDR2 is SASEGT. The CDR3 contains 15 residues.

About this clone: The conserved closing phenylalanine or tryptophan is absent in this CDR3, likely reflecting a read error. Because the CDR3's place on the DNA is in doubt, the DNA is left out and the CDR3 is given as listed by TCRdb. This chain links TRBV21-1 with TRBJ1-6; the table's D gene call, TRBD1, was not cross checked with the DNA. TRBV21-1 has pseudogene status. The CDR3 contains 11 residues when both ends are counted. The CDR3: CASSKKVSPQG.

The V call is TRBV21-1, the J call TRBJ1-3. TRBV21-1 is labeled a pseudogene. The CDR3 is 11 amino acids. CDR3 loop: CAGVSGNTIYF. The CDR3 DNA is TGTGCCGGAGTCTCTGGAAACACCATATATTTT.

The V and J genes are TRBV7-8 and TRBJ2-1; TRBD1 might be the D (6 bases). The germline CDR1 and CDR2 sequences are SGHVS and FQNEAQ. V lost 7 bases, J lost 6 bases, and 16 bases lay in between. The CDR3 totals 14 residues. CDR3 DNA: TGTGCCAGCACCAGACAGGAAGTTTCCAATGAGCAGTTCTTC. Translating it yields CASTRQEVSNEQFF.

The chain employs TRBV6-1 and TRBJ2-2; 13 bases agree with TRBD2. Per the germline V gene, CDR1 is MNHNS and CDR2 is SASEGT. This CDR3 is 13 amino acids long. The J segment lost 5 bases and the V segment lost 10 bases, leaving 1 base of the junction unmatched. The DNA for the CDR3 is TGTGCCATGGGACTAGCGGGAACCGGGGAGCTGTTTTTT. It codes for CAMGLAGTGELFF.

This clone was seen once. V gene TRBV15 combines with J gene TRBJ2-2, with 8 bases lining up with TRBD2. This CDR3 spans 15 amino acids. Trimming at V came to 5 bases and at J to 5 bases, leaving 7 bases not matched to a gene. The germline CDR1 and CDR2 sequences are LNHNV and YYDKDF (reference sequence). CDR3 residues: CATSGIAGQTGELFF. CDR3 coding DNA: TGTGCCACCAGCGGAATAGCGGGGCAAACCGGGGAGCTGTTTTTT.

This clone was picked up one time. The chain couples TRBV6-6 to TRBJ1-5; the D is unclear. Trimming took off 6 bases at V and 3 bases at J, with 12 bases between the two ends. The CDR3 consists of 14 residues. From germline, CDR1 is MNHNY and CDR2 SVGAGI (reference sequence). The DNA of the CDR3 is TGTGCCAGCAGCACTACGGTGGACAATCAGCCCCAGCATTTT. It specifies CASSTTVDNQPQHF.